The sequence of this TCR delta chain was determined in a study of gamma-delta T cells after stem cell transplantation. The V gene's germline CDR1 is TSWWSYY and CDR2 QGS. CDR3 length equals 25 residues. Worth noting for this clone: Just one base apart from a much larger clone, this may be a read error.

TCRdb fed the RT-PCR reads to CATT. The sample lists some 1,200 delta-chain clones, about a sixth seen once, with 30% in the top ten. The clonotype comes from a human donor. It is not recorded whose cells these are; they may come from a transplant donor. Source material: gamma-delta T cells. This sequence joins TRDV1 and TRDJ1; 12 nucleotides match TRDD3. DNA for the CDR3: TGTGCTCCTGGGGAACTAAATCCGGTCACGATTCCGTACTGGGGGATACCTTGGTACACCGATAAACTCATCTTT. Its protein product is CAPGELNPVTIPYWGIPWYTDKLIF.